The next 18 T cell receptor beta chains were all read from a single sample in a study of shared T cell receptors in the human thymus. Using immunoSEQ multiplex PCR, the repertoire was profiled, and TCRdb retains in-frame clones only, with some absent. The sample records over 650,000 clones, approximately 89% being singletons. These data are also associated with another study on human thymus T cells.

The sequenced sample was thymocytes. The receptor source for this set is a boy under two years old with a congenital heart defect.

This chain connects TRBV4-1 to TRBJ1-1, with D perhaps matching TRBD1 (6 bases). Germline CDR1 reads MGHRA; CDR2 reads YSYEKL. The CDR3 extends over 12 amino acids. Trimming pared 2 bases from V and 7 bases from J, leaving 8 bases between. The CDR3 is CASSQRTDEAFF. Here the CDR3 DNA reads TGCGCCAGCAGCCAAAGGACAGATGAAGCTTTCTTT.

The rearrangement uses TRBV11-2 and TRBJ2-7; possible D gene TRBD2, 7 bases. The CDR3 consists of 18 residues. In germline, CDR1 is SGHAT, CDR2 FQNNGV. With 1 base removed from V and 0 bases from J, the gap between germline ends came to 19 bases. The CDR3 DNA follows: TGTGCCAGCAGCTTAGCTCCTGGGGGGCGGGAGTCCTCCTACGAGCAGTACTTC. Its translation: CASSLAPGGRESSYEQYF.

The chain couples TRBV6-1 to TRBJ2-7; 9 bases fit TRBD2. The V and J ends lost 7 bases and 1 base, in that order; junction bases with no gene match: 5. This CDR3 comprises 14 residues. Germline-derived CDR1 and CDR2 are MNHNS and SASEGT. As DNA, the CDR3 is TGTGCCAGCACGGGTAGCGGGGGATCCTACGAGCAGTACTTC. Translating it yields CASTGSGGSYEQYF.

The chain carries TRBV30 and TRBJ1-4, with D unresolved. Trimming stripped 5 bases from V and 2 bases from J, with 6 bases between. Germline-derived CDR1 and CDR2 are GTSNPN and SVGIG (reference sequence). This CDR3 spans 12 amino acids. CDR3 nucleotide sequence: TGTGCCTGGGGCCAGACTAATGAAAAACTGTTTTTT. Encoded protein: CAWGQTNEKLFF.

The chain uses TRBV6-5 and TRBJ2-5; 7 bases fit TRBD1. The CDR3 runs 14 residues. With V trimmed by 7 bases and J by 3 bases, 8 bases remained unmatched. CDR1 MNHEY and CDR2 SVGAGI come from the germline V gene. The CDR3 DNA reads TGTGCCAGCACCGGAGACAGGGATGAAGAGACCCAGTACTTC. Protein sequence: CASTGDRDEETQYF.

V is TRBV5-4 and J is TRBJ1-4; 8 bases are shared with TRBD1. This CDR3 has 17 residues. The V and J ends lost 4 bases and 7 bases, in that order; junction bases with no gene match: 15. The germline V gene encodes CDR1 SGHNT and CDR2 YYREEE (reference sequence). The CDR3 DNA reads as TGTGCCAGCAGCAATATAATTCCGGGACAGGCGGGTGAAAAACTGTTTTTT. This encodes CASSNIIPGQAGEKLFF.

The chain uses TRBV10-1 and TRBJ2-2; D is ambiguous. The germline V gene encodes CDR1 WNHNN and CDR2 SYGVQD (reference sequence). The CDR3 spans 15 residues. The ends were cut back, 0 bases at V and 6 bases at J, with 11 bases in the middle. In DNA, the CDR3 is TGCGCCAGCAGTGAGTCGAGAATAATTCCCGGGGAGCTGTTTTTT. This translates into CASSESRIIPGELFF.

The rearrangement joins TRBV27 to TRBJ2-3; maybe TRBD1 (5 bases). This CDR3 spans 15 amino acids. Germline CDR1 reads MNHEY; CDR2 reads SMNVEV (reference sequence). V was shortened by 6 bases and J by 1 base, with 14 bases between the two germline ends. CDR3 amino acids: CASRIQARGTDTQYF. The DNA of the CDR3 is TGTGCCAGCAGAATACAGGCTAGGGGCACAGATACGCAGTATTTT.

This CDR3 is CASRRENTEAFF. CDR3 nucleotides: TGTGCCAGCAGGCGGGAGAACACTGAAGCTTTCTTT. This chain connects TRBV2 to TRBJ1-1; D remains unclear. The germline CDR1 and CDR2 sequences are SNHLY and FYNNEI. V shed 6 bases and J shed 1 base, with 6 bases lying between them. CDR3 length: 12 residues.

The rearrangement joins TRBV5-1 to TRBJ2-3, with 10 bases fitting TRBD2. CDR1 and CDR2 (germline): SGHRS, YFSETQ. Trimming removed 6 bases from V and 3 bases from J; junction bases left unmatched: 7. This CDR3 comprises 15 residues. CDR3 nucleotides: TGCGCCAGCATTCTCGGGACTAGCGTAACAGATACGCAGTATTTT. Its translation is CASILGTSVTDTQYF.

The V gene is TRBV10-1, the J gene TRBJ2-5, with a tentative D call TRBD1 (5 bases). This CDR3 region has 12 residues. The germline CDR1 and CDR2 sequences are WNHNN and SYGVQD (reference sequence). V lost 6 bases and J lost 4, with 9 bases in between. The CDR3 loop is CASRQDGETQYF. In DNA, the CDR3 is TGCGCCAGCAGACAGGACGGAGAGACCCAGTACTTC.

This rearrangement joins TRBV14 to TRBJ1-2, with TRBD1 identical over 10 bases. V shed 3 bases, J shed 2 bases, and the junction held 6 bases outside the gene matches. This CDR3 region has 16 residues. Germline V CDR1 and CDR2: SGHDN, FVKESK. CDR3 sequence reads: CASSHFGTGENYGYTF. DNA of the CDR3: TGTGCCAGCAGCCATTTCGGGACAGGGGAGAACTATGGCTACACCTTC. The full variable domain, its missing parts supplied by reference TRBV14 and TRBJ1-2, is EAGVTQFPSHSVIEKGQTVTLRCDPISGHDNLYWYRRVMGKEIKFLLHFVKESKQDESGMPNNRFLAERTGGTYSTLKVQPAELEDSGVYFCASSHFGTGENYGYTFGSGTRLTVV.

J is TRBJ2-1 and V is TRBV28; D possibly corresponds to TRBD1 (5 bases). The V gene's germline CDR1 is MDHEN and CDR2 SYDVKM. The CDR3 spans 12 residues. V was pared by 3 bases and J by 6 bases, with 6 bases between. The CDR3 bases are TGTGCCAGCAGTTTCAGGGTCAATGAGCAGTTCTTC. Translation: CASSFRVNEQFF.

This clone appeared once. For the CDR3, the DNA is TGTGCCAGCAGTTTTCCGGGACTGAATGAAAAACTGTTTTTT. Its protein product is CASSFPGLNEKLFF. This rearrangement joins TRBV7-9 to TRBJ1-4, with a possible D match to TRBD1 (5 bases). Germline loops: CDR1 SEHNR, CDR2 FQNEAQ (reference sequence). V dropped 6 bases and J dropped 5 bases, with 13 bases sitting between them. The CDR3 is 14 amino acids.

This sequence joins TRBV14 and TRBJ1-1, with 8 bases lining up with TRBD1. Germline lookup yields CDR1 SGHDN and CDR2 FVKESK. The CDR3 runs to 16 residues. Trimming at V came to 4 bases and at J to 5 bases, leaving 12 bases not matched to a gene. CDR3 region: CASSPLNPGGLTEAFF. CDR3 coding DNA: TGTGCCAGCAGCCCGCTCAATCCAGGGGGCTTGACTGAAGCTTTCTTT.

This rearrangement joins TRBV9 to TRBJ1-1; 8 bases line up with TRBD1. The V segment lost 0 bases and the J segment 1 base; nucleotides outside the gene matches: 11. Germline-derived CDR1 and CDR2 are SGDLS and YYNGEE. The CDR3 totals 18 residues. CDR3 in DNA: TGTGCCAGCAGCGTAGAGGGGGGGGCAGGGGGCCCGAACACTGAAGCTTTCTTT. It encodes CASSVEGGAGGPNTEAFF.

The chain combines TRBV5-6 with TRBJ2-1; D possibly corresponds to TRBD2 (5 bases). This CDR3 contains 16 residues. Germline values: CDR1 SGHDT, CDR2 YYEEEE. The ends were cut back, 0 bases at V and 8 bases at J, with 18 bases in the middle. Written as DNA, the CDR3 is TGTGCCAGCAGCTTGGTGGCTAGCTGGTTGGGCGATGAGCAGTTCTTC. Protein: CASSLVASWLGDEQFF.

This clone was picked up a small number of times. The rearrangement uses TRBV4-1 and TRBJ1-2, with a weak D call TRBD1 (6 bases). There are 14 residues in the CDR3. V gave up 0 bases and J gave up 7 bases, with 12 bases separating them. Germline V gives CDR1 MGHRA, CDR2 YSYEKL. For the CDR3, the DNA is TGCGCCAGCAGCCAAGACGGGGGGGCAGGTGGCTACACCTTC. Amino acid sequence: CASSQDGGAGGYTF.